This T cell receptor beta chain originates from a study of PD-L1 blockade in urothelial cancer. Study summary: Atezolizumab (1,200 mg intravenously every 3 weeks) began in about 2014 for patients. Regarding the study as a whole: The study found that durable-benefit patients expanded tumor-associated blood clones more at 3 weeks.

This clone was counted a few times. Its target is unknown. Repertoires were generated with immunoSEQ multiplex PCR, while TCRdb's copy carries only in-frame clones and drops some. The table lists about 81,000 clones, about 82% of them singletons. Time point of the sample: pretreatment peripheral blood. Trimming cost V 2 bases and J 5 bases, with 13 bases left between them. Germline V lookup: CDR1 SGHTA, CDR2 FQGNSA. There are 15 residues in the CDR3. The V gene is TRBV7-2, the J gene TRBJ2-4; D is unclear. This receptor was obtained from a man in his forties or fifties with urothelial cancer. The sequences come from PBMCs, collected around atezolizumab (anti-PD-L1) treatment. CDR3 in DNA: TGTGCCAGCAGCTTAAGGATTGGGCAGGAAAACATTCAGTACTTC. Translation gives CASSLRIGQENIQYF.